A selection of T cell receptor beta chains follows, all from one sample in a study of post-analysis software for immune sequencing data. TCRdb processed the PCR reads anew with MiXCR; each CDR3 protein has one entry. Of hundreds of thousands of distinct CDR3 sequences listed, 53% are singletons. The sample taken for sequencing was blood. These receptors all stem from a girl between 10 and 17 years old with multiple sclerosis. The CDR3 runs from the conserved cysteine through the conserved F or W. The order of the fields is J gene, V gene, D gene, clone size, CDR3 protein, CDR3 DNA. D genes are given only for firm matches. Only some rows state a clone size, as once, few, many or a class for expanded clones.

J: TRBJ2-1
V: TRBV29-1
D: TRBD1
size: NA
CDR3: CSVRTGGYNEQFF
DNA: TGCAGCGTTCGTACAGGGGGCTACAATGAGCAGTTCTTC

J: TRBJ1-5
V: TRBV6-1
D: NA
size: NA
CDR3: CASNGGQPQHF
DNA: TGTGCCAGCAACGGCGGTCAGCCCCAGCATTTT

J: TRBJ2-5
V: TRBV5-5
D: NA
size: NA
CDR3: CASSWAVQETQYF
DNA: TGTGCCAGCAGCTGGGCAGTACAAGAGACCCAGTACTTC

J: TRBJ2-1
V: TRBV7-2
D: NA
size: NA
CDR3: CASSTYSGAHEREQFF
DNA: TGTGCCAGCAGCACGTACTCCGGTGCCCATGAACGCGAGCAGTTCTTC

J: TRBJ1-5
V: TRBV2
D: NA
size: NA
CDR3: CASSVNRDQPQHF
DNA: TGTGCCAGCAGTGTTAACAGGGATCAGCCCCAGCATTTT

J: TRBJ1-2
V: TRBV7-2
D: NA
size: NA
CDR3: CASSSTYNYGYTF
DNA: TGTGCCAGCAGCTCAACATATAACTATGGCTACACCTTC

J: TRBJ1-5
V: TRBV6-1
D: NA
size: NA
CDR3: CASSERGRSNQPQHF
DNA: TGTGCCAGCAGTGAAAGAGGCCGAAGCAATCAGCCCCAGCATTTT

J: TRBJ2-1
V: TRBV5-1
D: NA
size: NA
CDR3: CASSSGLSSSYNEQFF
DNA: TGCGCCAGCAGCTCCGGACTCTCGAGCTCCTACAATGAGCAGTTCTTC

J: TRBJ2-3
V: TRBV5-1
D: TRBD1
size: NA
CDR3: CASSPDRAPTDTQYF
DNA: TGCGCCAGCAGTCCCGACAGGGCCCCCACAGATACGCAGTATTTT

J: TRBJ1-2
V: TRBV20-1
D: NA
size: NA
CDR3: CSASWGREGYTF
DNA: TGCAGTGCTAGTTGGGGGCGGGAAGGCTACACCTTC

J: TRBJ2-3
V: TRBV29-1
D: TRBD2
size: NA
CDR3: CSVAGTSGDEDTQYF
DNA: TGCAGCGTTGCCGGGACTAGCGGGGACGAAGATACGCAGTATTTT

J: TRBJ2-5
V: TRBV20-1
D: NA
size: NA
CDR3: CSARDTNLGETQYF
DNA: TGCAGTGCTAGAGACACCAATTTAGGGGAGACCCAGTACTTC

J: TRBJ1-2
V: TRBV4-1
D: NA
size: few
CDR3: CASSQGSSLSGANYGYTF
DNA: TGCGCCAGCAGCCAAGGGAGTTCCCTTTCAGGAGCTAACTATGGCTACACCTTC

J: TRBJ2-7
V: TRBV29-1
D: TRBD2
size: NA
CDR3: CRVEALRGTSAIYEQYF
DNA: TGCAGAGTTGAAGCGTTAAGGGGGACTAGCGCCATCTACGAGCAGTACTTC

J: TRBJ2-7
V: TRBV20-1
D: NA
size: NA
CDR3: CSARGPGTSYEQYF
DNA: TGCAGTGCTAGAGGCCCAGGGACCTCCTACGAGCAGTACTTC

J: TRBJ2-3
V: TRBV6-5
D: NA
size: few
CDR3: CASSYSSGAPPDTQYF
DNA: TGTGCCAGCAGTTACTCGTCCGGGGCCCCACCAGATACGCAGTATTTT

J: TRBJ2-5
V: TRBV25-1
D: NA
size: few
CDR3: CASSYQGLIQETQYF
DNA: TGTGCCAGCAGTTACCAGGGCCTCATCCAAGAGACCCAGTACTTC

J: TRBJ2-3
V: TRBV7-2
D: NA
size: NA
CDR3: CASSLGLLSTDTQYF
DNA: TGTGCCAGCAGCTTGGGACTGCTTAGCACAGATACGCAGTATTTT

J: TRBJ2-1
V: TRBV27
D: TRBD2
size: NA
CDR3: CASSLLGGGLLSSYNEQFF
DNA: TGTGCCAGCAGTCTCCTGGGGGGGGGACTCCTGAGCTCCTACAATGAGCAGTTCTTC

J: TRBJ1-5
V: TRBV27
D: NA
size: NA
CDR3: CASSPRAGYGNQPQHF
DNA: TGTGCCAGCAGCCCCCGGGCAGGGTATGGCAATCAGCCCCAGCATTTT

J: TRBJ2-3
V: TRBV7-7
D: TRBD1
size: few
CDR3: CASSPGQGATDTQYF
DNA: TGTGCTAGCAGCCCCGGACAGGGGGCCACAGATACGCAGTATTTT

J: TRBJ2-1
V: TRBV29-1
D: NA
size: NA
CDR3: CSVAGDNTYNEQFF
DNA: TGCAGCGTTGCAGGTGATAATACCTACAATGAGCAGTTCTTC

J: TRBJ2-3
V: TRBV20-1
D: NA
size: NA
CDR3: CSARAIASGGTDTQYF
DNA: TGCAGTGCTAGAGCAATAGCTTCGGGGGGCACAGATACGCAGTATTTT

J: TRBJ1-4
V: TRBV7-9
D: TRBD1
size: NA
CDR3: CASSLADYRGRKLFF
DNA: TGTGCCAGCAGCTTAGCGGATTACAGGGGGCGGAAACTGTTTTTT

J: TRBJ1-2
V: TRBV5-1
D: TRBD1
size: once
CDR3: CASSFTGEYGYTF
DNA: TGCGCCAGCAGCTTTACAGGGGAGTATGGCTACACCTTC

J: TRBJ2-3
V: TRBV3-1
D: NA
size: once
CDR3: CASSQHRAKLTDTQYF
DNA: TGTGCCAGCAGCCAACACAGGGCGAAACTCACAGATACGCAGTATTTT